This T cell receptor beta chain was recovered during a study of T cells after posttransplantation cyclophosphamide. The related graft donor's blood sample was taken on the day of bone marrow donation. Germline trimming cut 4 bases from V and 1 base from J; bases unmatched to any gene: 10. This CDR3 spans 17 amino acids. Germline lookup yields CDR1 SGHNT and CDR2 YYREEE (reference sequence). This clone has at least ten counts. Its antigen is unknown. Repertoires were generated with immunoSEQ multiplex PCR, while TCRdb's copy carries only in-frame clones and drops some. The sample is made up of about 39,000 clones, none counted only once. Notes on the study in general: Recipient CMV seropositivity and CMV reactivation strongly tracked TRB clonality. TRB overlap between skin or GI tissue T cells and blood was limited. Later blood repertoires were often dominated by clones from the donor CD8+ memory compartment.

Material for sequencing was PBMCs. This sequence was found in a woman aged 45-60 years in good health and a related stem cell transplant donor. J is TRBJ2-3 and V is TRBV5-4, with 9 bases matching TRBD2. CDR3 region: CASSTPGERGGTDTQYF. DNA of the CDR3: TGTGCCAGCAGCACGCCGGGGGAGCGGGGGGGCACAGATACGCAGTATTTT.